This TCR beta chain derives from a study of T cells in Graves' hyperthyroidism and ophthalmopathy. V was clipped by 2 bases and J by 5 bases, with 12 bases between them. CDR3 length: 14 amino acids. Germline loops: CDR1 MGHRA, CDR2 YSYEKL. Researchers took RNA transcripts and amplified the TCR beta CDR3 regions from them. An initial round of RT-PCR targeting the TCR CDR3 relied on the HTBI primer set. One entry per CDR3 protein, called by TCRdb with MiXCR from the multiplex PCR reads. The sample shows about 760,000 distinct CDR3 sequences, approximately 36% of them seen only once. This clonotype came up a few times.

This clonotype originated in a woman in her thirties or forties with Graves' hyperthyroidism. The chain employs TRBV4-1 and TRBJ1-2; D unclear. The specimen was blood. The CDR3 here is CASSQLAVVYGYTF. The CDR3 DNA is TGCGCCAGCAGCCAATTGGCAGTCGTGTATGGCTACACCTTC.